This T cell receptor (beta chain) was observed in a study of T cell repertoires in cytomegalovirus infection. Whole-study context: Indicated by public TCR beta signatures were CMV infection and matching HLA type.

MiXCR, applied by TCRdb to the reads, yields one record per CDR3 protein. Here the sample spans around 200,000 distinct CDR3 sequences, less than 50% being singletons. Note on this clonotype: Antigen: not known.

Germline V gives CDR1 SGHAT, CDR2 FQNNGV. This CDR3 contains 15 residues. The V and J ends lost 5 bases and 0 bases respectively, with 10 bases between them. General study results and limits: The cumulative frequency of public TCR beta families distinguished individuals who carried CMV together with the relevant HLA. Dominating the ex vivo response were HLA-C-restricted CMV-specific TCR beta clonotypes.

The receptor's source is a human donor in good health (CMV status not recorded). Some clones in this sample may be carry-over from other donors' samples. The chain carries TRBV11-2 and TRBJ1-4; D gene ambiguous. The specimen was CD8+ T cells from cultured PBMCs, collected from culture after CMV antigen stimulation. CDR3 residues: CASSGWTATNEKLFF. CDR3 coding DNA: TGTGCCAGCAGCGGTTGGACGGCAACTAATGAAAAACTGTTTTTT.